This TCR beta chain was profiled in a study of CD4 and CD8 cells across lung adenocarcinoma regions. This clonotype was picked up many times. It may be a read error: a sequence one base away is much more abundant. TCRdb re-analysed the PCR reads in MiXCR, keeping a single row per CDR3 protein. Among fewer than 10,000 distinct CDR3 sequences listed, roughly 45% were seen once. The CDR3 is 15 residues long. The germline V gene has CDR1 MNHNS and CDR2 SASEGT. The chain couples TRBV6-1 to TRBJ2-1, with 11 bases identical to TRBD2. Matching the DNA end better, TRBJ2-7 makes the J call doubtful. Source material: CD4+ T cells from the margin of a lung tumor. This sequence originates from a female donor with lung adenocarcinoma. The CD4 and CD8 labels of this study may be unreliable. CDR3 region: CASRGDSGRAKEQYF. The CDR3 coding sequence is TGTGCCAGCAGAGGAGATAGCGGGAGGGCCAAAGAGCAGTACTTC.